This passage covers 9 T cell receptor beta chains from one sample sequenced in a study of T cell clusters in autoimmune cytopenias. TRB amplification used roughly 250 ng of peripheral blood genomic DNA. Multiplex touch-down PCR amplified TRB using TRB-A and TRB-B pools in one tube. With the multiplex PCR reads reprocessed, TCRdb shows one record per CDR3 protein and no DNA. The listing contains 1,500 to 2,000 distinct CDR3 sequences. The sample consisted of peripheral blood. These TCRs come from a human donor with an autoimmune cytopenia, with autoimmune hepatitis or in good health (not recorded which).

This clonotype is labeled medium-sized based on frequency. The rearrangement links TRBV29-1 to TRBJ2-1; TCRdb picks TRBD1, but there is no DNA to check that call. This CDR3 is built from 12 residues. Per the germline V gene, CDR1 is SQVTM and CDR2 is ANQGSEA. The CDR3 protein is CSGDSAWNEQFF.

This clonotype registers medium-sized by frequency. The rearrangement uses TRBV19 and TRBJ1-2; the D gene TCRdb calls, TRBD1, cannot be checked with no DNA. Germline V gene data show CDR1 as LNHDA and CDR2 as SQIVND (reference sequence). This CDR3 contains 15 residues. The CDR3 protein is CASSIEGGITYGYTF.

V gene TRBV4-1 combines with J gene TRBJ2-5; the TRBD2 assignment by TCRdb is unverifiable without DNA. The CDR3 sequence is 17 residues long. Germline values: CDR1 MGHRA, CDR2 YSYEKL. CDR3: CASSQDGGSGGKETQYF.

The CDR3 loop reads CASSFRPGGNTGELFF. The V gene is TRBV12-3 or TRBV12-4, the J gene TRBJ2-2; TCRdb lists TRBD1, though no DNA is available to test this call. This CDR3 is built from 16 residues.

This clonotype is identified as medium-sized from frequency. The chain has TRBV29-1 and TRBJ1-2; TCRdb indicates TRBD1, and absent DNA this call remains unverified. The CDR3 has 13 amino acids. CDR1 and CDR2 (germline): SQVTM, ANQGSEA. CDR3 amino acids: CSVTPGQGNGYTF.

This clonotype registers medium-sized by frequency. The chain carries TRBV6-1 and TRBJ2-7. The germline V gene has CDR1 MNHNS and CDR2 SASEGT. The CDR3 is 14 amino acids. CDR3 loop: CASQDTGGPYEQYF.

By frequency, this clonotype is medium-sized. The chain combines TRBV6-1 with TRBJ1-3. The germline gives CDR1 MNHNS, CDR2 SASEGT. The CDR3 has 15 amino acids. This CDR3 reads CASSEWQSSGNTIYF.

The chain links TRBV20-1 to TRBJ2-7; TCRdb gives TRBD2 as the D gene, but with no DNA this cannot be confirmed. Germline lookup yields CDR1 DFQATT and CDR2 SNEGSKA (reference sequence). CDR3 length: 14 amino acids. The CDR3: CSARDPLSGREQYF.

Judged by frequency, this clonotype is medium-sized (0.01 to 0.1%). V and J are TRBV5-4 and TRBJ2-1; as DNA is missing, the TRBD1 call by TCRdb cannot be tested. Germline values: CDR1 SGHNT, CDR2 YYREEE (reference sequence). This CDR3 has 16 amino acids. The CDR3 is CASSARSGTGGDEQFF.